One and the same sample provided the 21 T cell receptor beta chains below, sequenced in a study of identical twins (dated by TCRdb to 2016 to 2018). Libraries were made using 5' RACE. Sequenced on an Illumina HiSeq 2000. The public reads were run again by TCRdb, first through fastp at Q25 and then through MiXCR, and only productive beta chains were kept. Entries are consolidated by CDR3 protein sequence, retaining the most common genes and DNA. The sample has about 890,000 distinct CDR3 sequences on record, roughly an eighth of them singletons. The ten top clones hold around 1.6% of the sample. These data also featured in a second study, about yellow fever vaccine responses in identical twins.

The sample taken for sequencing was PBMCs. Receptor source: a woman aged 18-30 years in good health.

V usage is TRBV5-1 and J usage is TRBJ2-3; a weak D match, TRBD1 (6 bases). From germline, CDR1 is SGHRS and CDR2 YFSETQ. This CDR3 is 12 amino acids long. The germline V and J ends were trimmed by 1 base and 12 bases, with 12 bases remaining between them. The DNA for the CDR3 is TGCGCCAGCAGCTTGAGGCAGGGGATACAGTATTTT. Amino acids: CASSLRQGIQYF.

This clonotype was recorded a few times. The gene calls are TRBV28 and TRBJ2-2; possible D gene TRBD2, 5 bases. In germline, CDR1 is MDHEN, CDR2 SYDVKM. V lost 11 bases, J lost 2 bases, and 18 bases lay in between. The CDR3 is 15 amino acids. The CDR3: CAGQRRGINTGELFF. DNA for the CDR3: TGTGCCGGCCAACGGAGAGGGATTAACACCGGGGAGCTGTTTTTT.

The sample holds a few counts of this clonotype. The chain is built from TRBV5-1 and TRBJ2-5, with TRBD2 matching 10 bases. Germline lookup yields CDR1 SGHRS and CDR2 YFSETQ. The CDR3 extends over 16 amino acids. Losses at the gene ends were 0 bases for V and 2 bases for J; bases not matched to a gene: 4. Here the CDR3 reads CASSLARTSGQETQYF. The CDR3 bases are TGCGCCAGCAGCTTGGCCCGGACTAGCGGACAAGAGACCCAGTACTTC.

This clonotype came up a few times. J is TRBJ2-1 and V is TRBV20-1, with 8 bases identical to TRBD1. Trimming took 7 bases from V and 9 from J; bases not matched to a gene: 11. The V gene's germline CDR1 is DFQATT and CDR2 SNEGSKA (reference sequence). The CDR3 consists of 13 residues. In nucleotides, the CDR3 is TGCAGTGGCTCGCGGACAGGGATGGGTGAGCAGTTCTTC. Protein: CSGSRTGMGEQFF.

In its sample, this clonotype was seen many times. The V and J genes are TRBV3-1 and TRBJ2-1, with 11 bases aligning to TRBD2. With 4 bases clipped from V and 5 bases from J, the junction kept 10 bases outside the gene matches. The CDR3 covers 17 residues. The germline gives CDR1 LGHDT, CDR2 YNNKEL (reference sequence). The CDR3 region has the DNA TGTGCCAGCAGCCTACGACTAGCGGGACCTGGGCACAATGAGCAGTTCTTC. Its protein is CASSLRLAGPGHNEQFF.

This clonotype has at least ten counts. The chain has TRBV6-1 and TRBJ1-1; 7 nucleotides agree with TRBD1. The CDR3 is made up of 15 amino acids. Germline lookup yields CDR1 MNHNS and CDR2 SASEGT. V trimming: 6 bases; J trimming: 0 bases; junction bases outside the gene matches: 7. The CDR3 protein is CASSPGTALNTEAFF. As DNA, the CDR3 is TGTGCCAGCAGCCCCGGGACAGCGTTGAACACTGAAGCTTTCTTT.

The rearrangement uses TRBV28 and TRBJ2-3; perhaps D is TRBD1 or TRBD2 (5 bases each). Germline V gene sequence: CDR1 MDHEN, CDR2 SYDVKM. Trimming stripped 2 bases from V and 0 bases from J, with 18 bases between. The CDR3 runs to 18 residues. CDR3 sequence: CASSLGLRGPASTDTQYF. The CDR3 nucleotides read TGTGCCAGCAGTTTAGGTCTGAGGGGACCCGCTAGCACAGATACGCAGTATTTT.

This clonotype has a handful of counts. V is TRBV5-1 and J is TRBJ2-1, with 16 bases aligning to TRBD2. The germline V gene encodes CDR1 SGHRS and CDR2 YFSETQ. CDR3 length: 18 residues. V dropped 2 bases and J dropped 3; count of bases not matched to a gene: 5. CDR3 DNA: TGCGCCAGCAGCTTAACCGGGACTAGCGGGGGGGACTACAATGAGCAGTTCTTC. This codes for CASSLTGTSGGDYNEQFF.

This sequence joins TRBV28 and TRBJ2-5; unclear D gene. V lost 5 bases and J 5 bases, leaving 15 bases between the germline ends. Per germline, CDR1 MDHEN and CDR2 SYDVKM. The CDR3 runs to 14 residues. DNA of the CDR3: TGTGCCAGCAGTCCAGCCGGAGTCTCGGAGACCCAGTACTTC. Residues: CASSPAGVSETQYF.

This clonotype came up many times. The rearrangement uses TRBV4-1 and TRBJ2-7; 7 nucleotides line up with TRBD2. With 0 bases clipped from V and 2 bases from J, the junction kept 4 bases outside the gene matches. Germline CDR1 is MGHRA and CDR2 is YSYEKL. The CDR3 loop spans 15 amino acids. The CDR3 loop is CASSQEASGTYEQYF. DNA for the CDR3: TGCGCCAGCAGCCAAGAAGCTAGCGGCACCTACGAGCAGTACTTC.

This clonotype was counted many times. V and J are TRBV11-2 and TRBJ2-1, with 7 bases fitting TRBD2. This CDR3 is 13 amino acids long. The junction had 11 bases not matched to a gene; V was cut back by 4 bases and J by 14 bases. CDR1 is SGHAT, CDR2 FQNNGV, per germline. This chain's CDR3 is CASSSLAVPAEFF. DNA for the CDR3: TGTGCCAGCAGCTCCCTAGCGGTCCCCGCGGAGTTCTTC.

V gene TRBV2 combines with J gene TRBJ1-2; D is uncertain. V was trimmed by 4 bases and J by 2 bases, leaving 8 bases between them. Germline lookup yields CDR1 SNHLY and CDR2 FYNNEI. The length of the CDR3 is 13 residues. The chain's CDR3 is CASSVDGNYGYTF. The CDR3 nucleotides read TGTGCCAGCAGTGTGGATGGGAACTATGGCTACACCTTC.

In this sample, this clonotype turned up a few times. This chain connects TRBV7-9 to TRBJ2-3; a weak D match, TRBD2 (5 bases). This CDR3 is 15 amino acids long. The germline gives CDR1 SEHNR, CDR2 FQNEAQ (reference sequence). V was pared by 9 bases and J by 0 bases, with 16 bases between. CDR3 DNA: TGTGCCAGTGGGGTTGACTACTCGAGCACAGATACGCAGTATTTT. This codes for CASGVDYSSTDTQYF.

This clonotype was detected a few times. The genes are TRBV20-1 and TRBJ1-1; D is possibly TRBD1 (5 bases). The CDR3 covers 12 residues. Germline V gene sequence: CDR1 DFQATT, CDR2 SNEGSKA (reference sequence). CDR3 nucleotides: TGCAGGCCAGGCGGGGTGGGGGCTGAAGCTTTCTTT. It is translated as CRPGGVGAEAFF.

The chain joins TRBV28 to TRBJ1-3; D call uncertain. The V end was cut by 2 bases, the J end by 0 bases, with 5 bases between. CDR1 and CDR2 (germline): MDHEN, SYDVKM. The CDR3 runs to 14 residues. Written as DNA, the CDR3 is TGTGCCAGCAGTTTAGGACCCTCTGGAAACACCATATATTTT. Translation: CASSLGPSGNTIYF.

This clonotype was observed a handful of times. DNA of the CDR3: TGCAGTGCTAGCCCAGGGGGCCAGGGGGCCAACTATGGCTACACCTTC. Amino acids: CSASPGGQGANYGYTF. The chain joins TRBV20-1 to TRBJ1-2; 8 nucleotides align to TRBD1. CDR1 and CDR2 (germline): DFQATT, SNEGSKA (reference sequence). CDR3 length: 16 residues. V was pared by 3 bases and J by 2 bases, with 11 bases of the junction left unmatched.

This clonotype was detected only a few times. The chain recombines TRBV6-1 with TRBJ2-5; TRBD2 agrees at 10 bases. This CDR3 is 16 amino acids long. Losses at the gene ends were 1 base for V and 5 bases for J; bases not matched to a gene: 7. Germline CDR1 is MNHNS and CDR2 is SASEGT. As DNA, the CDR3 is TGTGCCAGCAGTGAAGTAGGACTAGCGGTCGGGGAGACCCAGTACTTC. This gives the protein CASSEVGLAVGETQYF.

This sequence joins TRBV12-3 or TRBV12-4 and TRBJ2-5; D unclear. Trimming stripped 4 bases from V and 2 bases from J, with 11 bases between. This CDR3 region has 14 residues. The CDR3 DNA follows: TGTGCCAGCAGTTACATAAGAAGGCAAGAGACCCAGTACTTC. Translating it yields CASSYIRRQETQYF.

CDR3 loop: CSASKTSVQETQYF. The CDR3 bases are TGCAGTGCTAGCAAAACTAGCGTACAAGAGACCCAGTACTTC. This chain links TRBV20-1 with TRBJ2-5; 7 positions agree with TRBD2. This CDR3 region has 14 residues. The germline V gene encodes CDR1 DFQATT and CDR2 SNEGSKA (reference sequence). The trim removed 3 bases at V and 2 bases at J, leaving 6 bases unmatched.

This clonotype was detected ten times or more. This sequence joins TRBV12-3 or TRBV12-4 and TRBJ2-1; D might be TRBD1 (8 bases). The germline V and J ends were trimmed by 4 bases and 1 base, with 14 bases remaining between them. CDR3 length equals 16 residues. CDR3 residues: CASSSLQGGSYNEQFF. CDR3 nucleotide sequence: TGTGCCAGCAGTTCCTTACAGGGGGGGTCCTACAATGAGCAGTTCTTC.

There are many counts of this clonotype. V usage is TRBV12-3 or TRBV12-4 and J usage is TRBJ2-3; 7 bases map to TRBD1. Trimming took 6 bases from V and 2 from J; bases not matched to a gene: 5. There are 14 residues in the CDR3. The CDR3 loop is CASRGGLNTDTQYF. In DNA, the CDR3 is TGTGCCAGCAGAGGGGGCTTGAACACAGATACGCAGTATTTT.